The rows below give T cell receptor beta chains drawn from one sample of a study of cytomegalovirus exposure and HLA in healthy donors. Sequencing was performed with immunoSEQ multiplex PCR; in TCRdb, only in-frame clones are kept and a portion is missing. The table has about 190,000 clones, approximately 75% seen once. Source material: PBMCs. Receptors originate from a man aged 25 to 40 in good health and CMV-seropositive. Both conserved end residues are part of each CDR3. A D gene is named only where the DNA matches it firmly. Only part of the rows carry a size: once, few, many, or a class if the clone is expanded.

clone size: .; V gene: TRBV11-2; J gene: TRBJ1-1; CDR3 length: 14; D gene: .; CDR3 DNA: TGTGCCAGCAGCTTAGATAAAGCGAACACTGAAGCTTTCTTT; CDR3 protein: CASSLDKANTEAFF
clone size: .; V gene: TRBV7-9; J gene: TRBJ2-5; CDR3 length: 13; D gene: TRBD2; CDR3 DNA: TGTGCCAGCAGCCCCGTGGGAGGGGAGACCCAGTACTTC; CDR3 protein: CASSPVGGETQYF
clone size: .; V gene: TRBV7-8; J gene: TRBJ2-7; CDR3 length: 14; D gene: TRBD1; CDR3 DNA: TGTGCCAGCAGCTATGTGGACAGGGGATACGAGCAGTACTTC; CDR3 protein: CASSYVDRGYEQYF
clone size: .; V gene: TRBV29-1; J gene: TRBJ1-4; CDR3 length: 13; D gene: .; CDR3 DNA: TGCAGCGTTGTAAGGGAGGTTAATGAAAAACTGTTTTTT; CDR3 protein: CSVVREVNEKLFF
clone size: .; V gene: TRBV15; J gene: TRBJ2-3; CDR3 length: 12; D gene: .; CDR3 DNA: TGTGCCACCAGCAGAGTAACAGATACGCAGTATTTT; CDR3 protein: CATSRVTDTQYF
clone size: .; V gene: TRBV5-1; J gene: TRBJ1-3; CDR3 length: 14; D gene: .; CDR3 DNA: TGCGCCAGCAGCCGGGGGGACTCTGGAAACACCATATATTTT; CDR3 protein: CASSRGDSGNTIYF
clone size: .; V gene: TRBV6-5; J gene: TRBJ1-5; CDR3 length: 12; D gene: TRBD1; CDR3 DNA: TGTGCCAGCGGACAGGGAAATCAGCCCCAGCATTTT; CDR3 protein: CASGQGNQPQHF
clone size: few; V gene: TRBV11-1; J gene: TRBJ1-3; CDR3 length: 14; D gene: .; CDR3 DNA: TGTGCCAGCAGCTCCACATTGACTGGAAACACCATATATTTT; CDR3 protein: CASSSTLTGNTIYF
clone size: .; V gene: TRBV7-6; J gene: TRBJ2-6; CDR3 length: 16; D gene: TRBD2; CDR3 DNA: TGTGCCAGCAGCTCCAGCGCGGGGGCTGGGGCCAACGTCCTGACTTTC; CDR3 protein: CASSSSAGAGANVLTF
clone size: .; V gene: TRBV6-5; J gene: TRBJ1-1; CDR3 length: 13; D gene: TRBD1; CDR3 DNA: TGTGCCAGCAGACAAGGGACAGGCGGAGTAGCTTTCTTT; CDR3 protein: CASRQGTGGVAFF
clone size: once; V gene: TRBV9; J gene: TRBJ2-5; CDR3 length: 16; D gene: .; CDR3 DNA: TGTGCCAGCAGCGATCCAGGAAGCGGAGCCCAAGAGACCCAGTACTTC; CDR3 protein: CASSDPGSGAQETQYF
clone size: .; V gene: TRBV7-2; J gene: TRBJ2-1; CDR3 length: 11; D gene: .; CDR3 DNA: TGTGCCAGCAGCTTAGCCGAGGAGCAGTTCTTC; CDR3 protein: CASSLAEEQFF
clone size: .; V gene: TRBV5-1; J gene: TRBJ1-1; CDR3 length: 12; D gene: .; CDR3 DNA: TGCGCCAGCAGCCGGGAGGGCACTGAAGCTTTCTTT; CDR3 protein: CASSREGTEAFF
clone size: .; V gene: TRBV10-1; J gene: TRBJ1-5; CDR3 length: 14; D gene: TRBD1; CDR3 DNA: TGCGCCAGCAGGGGGGACAGGAACAATCAGCCCCAGCATTTT; CDR3 protein: CASRGDRNNQPQHF
clone size: .; V gene: TRBV6-5; J gene: TRBJ2-1; CDR3 length: 15; D gene: TRBD2; CDR3 DNA: TGTGCCAGCACCCAACGACTAGCGGCCTACAATGAGCAGTTCTTC; CDR3 protein: CASTQRLAAYNEQFF
clone size: once; V gene: TRBV5-6; J gene: TRBJ1-2; CDR3 length: 15; D gene: TRBD1; CDR3 DNA: TGTGCCAGCAGCAAGGACAGGGGGTTTAGCTATGGCTACACCTTC; CDR3 protein: CASSKDRGFSYGYTF
clone size: .; V gene: TRBV12-2; J gene: TRBJ1-1; CDR3 length: 9; D gene: .; CDR3 DNA: TGTGCAAGTCGCCCCCTAGCTTTCTTT; CDR3 protein: CASRPLAFF
clone size: .; V gene: TRBV15; J gene: TRBJ1-5; CDR3 length: 15; D gene: .; CDR3 DNA: TGTGCCACCAGCAGAGTCGAGAGGTCCAGTCAGCCCCAGCATTTT; CDR3 protein: CATSRVERSSQPQHF
clone size: .; V gene: TRBV7-2; J gene: TRBJ2-7; CDR3 length: 14; D gene: .; CDR3 DNA: TGTGCCAGCAGCTTGCATCCGGGGTACTACGAGCAGTACTTC; CDR3 protein: CASSLHPGYYEQYF
clone size: .; V gene: TRBV5-1; J gene: TRBJ1-4; CDR3 length: 14; D gene: .; CDR3 DNA: TGCGCCAGCAGCTTGGACAAGCCTCGGGGAAAACTGTTTTTT; CDR3 protein: CASSLDKPRGKLFF
clone size: few; V gene: TRBV10-3; J gene: TRBJ1-1; CDR3 length: 14; D gene: .; CDR3 DNA: TGTGCCATCAGCAGGGGCCCGGGGAACACTGAAGCTTTCTTT; CDR3 protein: CAISRGPGNTEAFF
clone size: .; V gene: TRBV7-9; J gene: TRBJ1-5; CDR3 length: 15; D gene: .; CDR3 DNA: TGTGCCAGCAGTCTAGGAGGGATTAGCAATCAGCCCCAGCATTTT; CDR3 protein: CASSLGGISNQPQHF
clone size: .; V gene: TRBV20-1; J gene: TRBJ2-7; CDR3 length: 11; D gene: .; CDR3 DNA: TGCAGTGCAACCGTTTCCTACGAGCAGTACTTC; CDR3 protein: CSATVSYEQYF
clone size: .; V gene: TRBV2; J gene: TRBJ1-1; CDR3 length: 14; D gene: .; CDR3 DNA: TGTGCCAGCACCGAGGGGGGGCTGAACACTGAAGCTTTCTTT; CDR3 protein: CASTEGGLNTEAFF
clone size: few; V gene: TRBV7-8; J gene: TRBJ2-7; CDR3 length: 14; D gene: TRBD2; CDR3 DNA: TGTGCCAGCAGCTTATCCGGGGGGGCCCGCGAGCAGTACTTC; CDR3 protein: CASSLSGGAREQYF
clone size: once; V gene: TRBV27; J gene: TRBJ1-3; CDR3 length: 16; D gene: .; CDR3 DNA: TGTGCCAGCAGTCCGGGGACATCCGGCTCTGGAAACACCATATATTTT; CDR3 protein: CASSPGTSGSGNTIYF
clone size: .; V gene: TRBV6-5; J gene: TRBJ1-2; CDR3 length: 12; D gene: .; CDR3 DNA: TGCGCCAGCAGTAAGAGCGAGATGAGCTACACCTTC; CDR3 protein: CASSKSEMSYTF
clone size: .; V gene: TRBV7-8; J gene: TRBJ2-5; CDR3 length: 15; D gene: .; CDR3 DNA: TGTGCCAGCACCTACTCCGGGGGGCCTACAGAGACCCAGTACTTC; CDR3 protein: CASTYSGGPTETQYF
clone size: .; V gene: TRBV19; J gene: TRBJ2-1; CDR3 length: 15; D gene: .; CDR3 DNA: TGTGCCAGTAGTATGCTAACCAGAGGGTACAATGAGCAGTTCTTC; CDR3 protein: CASSMLTRGYNEQFF
clone size: few; V gene: TRBV6-1; J gene: TRBJ2-4; CDR3 length: 18; D gene: .; CDR3 DNA: TGTGCCAGCAGTGAAGAGGATCGGTGGGAGGCAGCCAAAAACATTCAGTACTTC; CDR3 protein: CASSEEDRWEAAKNIQYF
clone size: .; V gene: TRBV2; J gene: TRBJ1-6; CDR3 length: 15; D gene: TRBD1; CDR3 DNA: TGTGCCAGCAGTTTTTCATCGGGACAGAATTCACCCCTCCACTTT; CDR3 protein: CASSFSSGQNSPLHF
clone size: .; V gene: TRBV7-9; J gene: TRBJ2-5; CDR3 length: 13; D gene: TRBD1; CDR3 DNA: TGTGCCAGCAACATCCAGGGGGCCGAGACCCAGTACTTC; CDR3 protein: CASNIQGAETQYF
clone size: .; V gene: TRBV19; J gene: TRBJ1-2; CDR3 length: 15; D gene: .; CDR3 DNA: TGTGCCAGTAGTATCTCCCGACCAGGCGACTATGGCTACACCTTC; CDR3 protein: CASSISRPGDYGYTF
clone size: once; V gene: TRBV7-8; J gene: TRBJ2-3; CDR3 length: 15; D gene: TRBD1; CDR3 DNA: TGTGCCAGCAGCTTGACAGGGGGCGCAGCAGATACGCAGTATTTT; CDR3 protein: CASSLTGGAADTQYF
clone size: .; V gene: TRBV4-2; J gene: TRBJ1-1; CDR3 length: 15; D gene: .; CDR3 DNA: TGTGCCAGCAGCCAAGTAGACAGATTGAGCACTGAAGCTTTCTTT; CDR3 protein: CASSQVDRLSTEAFF
clone size: .; V gene: TRBV6-5; J gene: TRBJ2-7; CDR3 length: 15; D gene: TRBD2; CDR3 DNA: TGTGCCAGCAGTTACTCTGGGCGGGAGGACAACGAGCAGTACTTC; CDR3 protein: CASSYSGREDNEQYF